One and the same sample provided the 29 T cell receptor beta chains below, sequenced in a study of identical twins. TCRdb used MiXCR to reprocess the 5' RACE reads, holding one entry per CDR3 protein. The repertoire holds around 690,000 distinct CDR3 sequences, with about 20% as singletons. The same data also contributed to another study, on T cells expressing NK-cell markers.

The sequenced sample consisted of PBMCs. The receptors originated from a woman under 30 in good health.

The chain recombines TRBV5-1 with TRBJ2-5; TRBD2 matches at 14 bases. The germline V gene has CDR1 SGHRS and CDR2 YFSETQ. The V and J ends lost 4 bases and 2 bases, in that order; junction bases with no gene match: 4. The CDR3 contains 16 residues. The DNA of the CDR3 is TGCGCCAGCAGCAGGGGACTAGCGGGGGTGCAAGAGACCCAGTACTTC. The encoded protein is CASSRGLAGVQETQYF.

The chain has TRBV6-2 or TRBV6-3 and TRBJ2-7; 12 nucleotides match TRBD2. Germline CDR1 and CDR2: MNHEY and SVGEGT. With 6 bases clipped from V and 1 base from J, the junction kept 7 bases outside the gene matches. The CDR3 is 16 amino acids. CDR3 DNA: TGTGCCAGCAGCCGTATCCTAGCGGGAGGGTCCTACGAGCAGTACTTC. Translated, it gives CASSRILAGGSYEQYF.

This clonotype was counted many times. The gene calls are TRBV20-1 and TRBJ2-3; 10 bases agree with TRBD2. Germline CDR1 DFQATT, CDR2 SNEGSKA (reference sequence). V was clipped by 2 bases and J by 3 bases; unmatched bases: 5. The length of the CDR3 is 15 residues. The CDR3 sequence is CSARLLAGVTDTQYF. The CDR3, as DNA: TGCAGTGCTAGACTTCTAGCGGGGGTTACAGATACGCAGTATTTT.

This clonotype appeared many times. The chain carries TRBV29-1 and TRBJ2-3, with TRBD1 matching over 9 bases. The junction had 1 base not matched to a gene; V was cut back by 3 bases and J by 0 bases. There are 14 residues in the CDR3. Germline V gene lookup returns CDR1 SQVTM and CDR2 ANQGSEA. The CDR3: CSVEDRGSTDTQYF. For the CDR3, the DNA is TGCAGCGTTGAGGACAGGGGAAGCACAGATACGCAGTATTTT.

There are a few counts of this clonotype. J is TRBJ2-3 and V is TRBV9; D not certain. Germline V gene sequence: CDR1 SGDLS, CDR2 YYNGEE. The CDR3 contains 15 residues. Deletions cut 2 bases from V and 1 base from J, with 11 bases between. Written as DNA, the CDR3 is TGTGCCAGCAGCGTCGCTAGTGTCGGCACAGATACGCAGTATTTT. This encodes CASSVASVGTDTQYF.

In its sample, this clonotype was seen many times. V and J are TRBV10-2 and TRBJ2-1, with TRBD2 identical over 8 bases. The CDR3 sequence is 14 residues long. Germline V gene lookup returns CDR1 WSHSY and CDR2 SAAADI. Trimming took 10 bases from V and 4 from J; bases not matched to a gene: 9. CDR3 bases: TGCGCCATCAGGTCTAGCGGGCCTTACAATGAGCAGTTCTTC. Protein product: CAIRSSGPYNEQFF.

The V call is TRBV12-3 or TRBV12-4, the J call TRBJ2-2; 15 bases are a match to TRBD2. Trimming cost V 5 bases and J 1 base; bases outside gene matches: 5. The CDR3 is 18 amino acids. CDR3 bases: TGTGCCAGCAGTCGGGGACTAGCGGGGGGCCGGAACACCGGGGAGCTGTTTTTT. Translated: CASSRGLAGGRNTGELFF.

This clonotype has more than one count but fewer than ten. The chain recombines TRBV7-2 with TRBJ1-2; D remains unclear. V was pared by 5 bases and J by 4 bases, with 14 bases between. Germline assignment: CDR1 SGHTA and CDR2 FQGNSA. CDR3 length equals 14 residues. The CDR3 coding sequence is TGTGCCAGCAGCCCCACCTTCCGGGGCTATGGCTACACCTTC. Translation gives CASSPTFRGYGYTF.

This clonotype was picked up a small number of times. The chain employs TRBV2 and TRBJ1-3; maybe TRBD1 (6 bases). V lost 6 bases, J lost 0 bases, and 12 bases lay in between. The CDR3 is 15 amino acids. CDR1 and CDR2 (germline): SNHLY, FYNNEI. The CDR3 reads CASRVDRHSGNTIYF. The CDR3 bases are TGTGCCAGCAGAGTGGACAGACACTCTGGAAACACCATATATTTT. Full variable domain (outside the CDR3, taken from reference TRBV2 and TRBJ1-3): EPEVTQTPSHQVTQMGQEVILRCVPISNHLYFYWYRQILGQKVEFLVSFYNNEISEKSEIFDDQFSVERPDGSNFTLKIRSTKLEDSAMYFCASRVDRHSGNTIYFGEGSWLTVV.

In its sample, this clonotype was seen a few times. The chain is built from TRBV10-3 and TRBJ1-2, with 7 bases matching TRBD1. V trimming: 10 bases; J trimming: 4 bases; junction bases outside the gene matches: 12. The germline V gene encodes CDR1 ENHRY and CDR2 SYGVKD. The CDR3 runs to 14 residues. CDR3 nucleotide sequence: TGTGCCAGCCTACAGGGGCCGTTGGGCTATGGCTACACCTTC. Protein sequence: CASLQGPLGYGYTF.

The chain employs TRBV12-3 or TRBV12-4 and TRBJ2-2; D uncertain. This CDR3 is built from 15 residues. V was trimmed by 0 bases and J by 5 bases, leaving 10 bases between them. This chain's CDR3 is CASSLAVGWTGELFF. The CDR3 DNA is TGTGCCAGCAGTTTAGCGGTTGGGTGGACCGGGGAGCTGTTTTTT.

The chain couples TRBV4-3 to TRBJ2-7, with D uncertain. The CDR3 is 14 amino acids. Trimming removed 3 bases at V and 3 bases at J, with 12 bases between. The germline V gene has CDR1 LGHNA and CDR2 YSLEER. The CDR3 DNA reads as TGCGCCAGCAGCCAGGGTGAAGGACGCTACGAGCAGTACTTC. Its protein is CASSQGEGRYEQYF.

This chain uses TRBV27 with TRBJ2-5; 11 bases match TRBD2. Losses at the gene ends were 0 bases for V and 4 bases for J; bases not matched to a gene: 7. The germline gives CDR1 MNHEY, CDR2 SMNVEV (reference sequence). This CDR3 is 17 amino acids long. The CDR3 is CASSLSFDLAGGETQYF. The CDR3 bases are TGTGCCAGCAGTTTATCTTTTGACCTAGCGGGAGGAGAGACCCAGTACTTC.

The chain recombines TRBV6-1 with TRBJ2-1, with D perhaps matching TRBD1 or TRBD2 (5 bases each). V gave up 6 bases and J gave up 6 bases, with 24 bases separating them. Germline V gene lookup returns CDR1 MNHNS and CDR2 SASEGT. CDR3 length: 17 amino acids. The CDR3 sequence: CASSSAGTLRTLNEQFF. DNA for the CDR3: TGTGCCAGCAGCTCGGCCGGGACCCTTCGAACACTCAATGAGCAGTTCTTC.

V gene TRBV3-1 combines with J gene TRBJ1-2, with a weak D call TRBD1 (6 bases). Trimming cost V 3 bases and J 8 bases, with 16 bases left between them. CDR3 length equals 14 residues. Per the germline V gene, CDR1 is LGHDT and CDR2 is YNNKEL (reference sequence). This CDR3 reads CASSHGGTSWGYTF. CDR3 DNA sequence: TGTGCCAGCAGCCATGGTGGGACATCGTGGGGCTACACCTTC.

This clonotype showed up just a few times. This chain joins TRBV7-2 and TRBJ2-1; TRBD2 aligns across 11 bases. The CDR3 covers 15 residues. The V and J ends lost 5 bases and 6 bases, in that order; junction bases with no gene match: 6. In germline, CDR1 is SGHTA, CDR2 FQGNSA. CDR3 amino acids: CASSPSGGPINEQFF. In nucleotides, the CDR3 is TGTGCCAGCAGCCCTAGCGGGGGGCCAATCAATGAGCAGTTCTTC. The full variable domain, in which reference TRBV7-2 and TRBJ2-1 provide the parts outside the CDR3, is GAGVSQSPSNKVTEKGKDVELRCDPISGHTALYWYRQSLGQGLEFLIYFQGNSAPDKSGLPSDRFSAERTGGSVSTLTIQRTQQEDSAVYLCASSPSGGPINEQFFGPGTRLTVL.

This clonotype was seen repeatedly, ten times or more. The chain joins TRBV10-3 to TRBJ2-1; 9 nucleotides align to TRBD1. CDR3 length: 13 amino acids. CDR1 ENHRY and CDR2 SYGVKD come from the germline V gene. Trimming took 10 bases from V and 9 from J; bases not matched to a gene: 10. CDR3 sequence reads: CATNPGQGPEQFF. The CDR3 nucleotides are TGTGCCACCAACCCGGGACAGGGTCCTGAGCAGTTCTTC.

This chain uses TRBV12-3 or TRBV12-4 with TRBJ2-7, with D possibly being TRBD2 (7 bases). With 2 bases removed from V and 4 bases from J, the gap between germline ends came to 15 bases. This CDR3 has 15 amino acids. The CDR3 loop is CASSLWGGGRYEQYF. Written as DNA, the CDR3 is TGTGCCAGCAGTTTATGGGGGGGCGGAAGGTACGAGCAGTACTTC.

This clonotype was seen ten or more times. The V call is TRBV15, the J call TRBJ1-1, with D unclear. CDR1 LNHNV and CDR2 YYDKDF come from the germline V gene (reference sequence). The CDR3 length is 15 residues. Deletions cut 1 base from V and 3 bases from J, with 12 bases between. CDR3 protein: CATSRVPRVDTEAFF. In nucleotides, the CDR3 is TGTGCCACCAGCAGAGTTCCGAGAGTGGACACTGAAGCTTTCTTT.

The CDR3 nucleotides are TGCAGTGCTAGAACTACAGGGTCGGGAAATTCACCCCTCCACTTT. This gives the protein CSARTTGSGNSPLHF. The chain employs TRBV20-1 and TRBJ1-6; D might be TRBD1 (6 bases). The germline V and J ends were trimmed by 2 bases and 7 bases, with 15 bases remaining between them. The CDR3 totals 15 residues. Germline values: CDR1 DFQATT, CDR2 SNEGSKA (reference sequence).

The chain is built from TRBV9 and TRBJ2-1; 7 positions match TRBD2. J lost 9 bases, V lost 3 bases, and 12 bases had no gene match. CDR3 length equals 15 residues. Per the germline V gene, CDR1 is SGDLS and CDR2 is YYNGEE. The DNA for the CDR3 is TGTGCCAGCAGCGCCCCAGGGAGGGGTGGTGGTGAGCAGTTCTTC. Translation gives CASSAPGRGGGEQFF.

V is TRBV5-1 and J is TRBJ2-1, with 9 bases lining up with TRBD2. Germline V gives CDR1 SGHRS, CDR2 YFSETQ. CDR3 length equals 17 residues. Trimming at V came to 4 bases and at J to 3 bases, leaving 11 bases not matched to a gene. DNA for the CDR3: TGCGCCAGCAGCGAGTCTAGCGGGGCCGCAGGCTACAATGAGCAGTTCTTC. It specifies CASSESSGAAGYNEQFF.

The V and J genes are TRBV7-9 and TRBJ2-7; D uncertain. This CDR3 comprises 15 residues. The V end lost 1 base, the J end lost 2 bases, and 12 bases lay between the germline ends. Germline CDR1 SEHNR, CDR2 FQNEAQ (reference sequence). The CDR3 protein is CASSLGMGRTYEQYF. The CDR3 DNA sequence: TGTGCCAGCAGCTTAGGGATGGGCAGGACCTACGAGCAGTACTTC.

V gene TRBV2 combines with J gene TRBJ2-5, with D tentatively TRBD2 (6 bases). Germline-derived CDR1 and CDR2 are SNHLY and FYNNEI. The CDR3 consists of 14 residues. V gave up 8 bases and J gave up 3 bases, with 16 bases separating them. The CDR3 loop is CASLGGIWEETQYF. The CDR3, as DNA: TGTGCCAGCCTTGGGGGGATCTGGGAAGAGACCCAGTACTTC.

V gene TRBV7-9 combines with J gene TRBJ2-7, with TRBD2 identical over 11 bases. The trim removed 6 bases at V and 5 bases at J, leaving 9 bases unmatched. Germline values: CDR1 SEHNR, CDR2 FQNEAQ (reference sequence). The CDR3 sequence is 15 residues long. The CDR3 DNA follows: TGTGCCAGCAGTCGTGGGACTAGCGGAGGGAACGAGCAGTACTTC. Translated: CASSRGTSGGNEQYF.

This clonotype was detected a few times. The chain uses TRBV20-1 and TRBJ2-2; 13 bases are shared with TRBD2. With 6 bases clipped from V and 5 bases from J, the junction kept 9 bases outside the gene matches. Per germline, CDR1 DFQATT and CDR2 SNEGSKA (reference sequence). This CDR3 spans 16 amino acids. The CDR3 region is CSAHTSGRAGTGELFF. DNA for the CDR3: TGCAGTGCCCATACTAGCGGGAGGGCAGGGACCGGGGAGCTGTTTTTT.

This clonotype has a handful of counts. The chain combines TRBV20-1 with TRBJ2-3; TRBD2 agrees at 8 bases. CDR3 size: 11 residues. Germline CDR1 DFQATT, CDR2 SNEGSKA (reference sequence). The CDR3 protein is CGGLVIDTQYF. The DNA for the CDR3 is TGCGGGGGACTAGTTATAGATACGCAGTATTTT.

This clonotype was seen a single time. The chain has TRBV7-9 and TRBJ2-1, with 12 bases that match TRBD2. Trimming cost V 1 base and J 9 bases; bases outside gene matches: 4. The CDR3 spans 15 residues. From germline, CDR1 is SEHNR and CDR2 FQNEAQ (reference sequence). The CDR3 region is CASSLGTSGEGEQFF. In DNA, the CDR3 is TGTGCCAGCAGCTTAGGGACTAGCGGGGAGGGTGAGCAGTTCTTC.

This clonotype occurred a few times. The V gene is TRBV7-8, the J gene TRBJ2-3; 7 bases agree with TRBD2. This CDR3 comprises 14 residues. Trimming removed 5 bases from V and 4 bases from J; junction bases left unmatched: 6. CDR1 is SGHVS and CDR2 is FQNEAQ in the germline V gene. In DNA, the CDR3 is TGTGCCAGCAGCGGTCGGACTAGTCCAGATACGCAGTATTTT. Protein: CASSGRTSPDTQYF.